Described below is a single TCR beta chain sequence and its context. What it binds is unknown. The data are from a study of cytomegalovirus exposure and HLA in healthy donors. General study results and limits: Most observed TCR sequences were rare, whereas some public TCRs were detected in many donors. In vitro work confirmed that a few CMV-associated chains recognize CMV antigens. The study listed around 150 cytomegalovirus-associated TCR beta chains.

Donors came from a validation cohort of over 100 subjects, distinct from the first 666-subject cohort. J gave up 8 bases and V 1 base, and 5 bases lay outside the gene matches. CDR3 length: 15 residues. CDR1 MGHDK and CDR2 SYGVNS come from the germline V gene. Generated by immunoSEQ multiplex PCR, the TCRdb table keeps only in-frame clones and is missing some. The sample contains approximately 300,000 clones, roughly 90% of which appear only once. This chain connects TRBV25-1 to TRBJ1-4; 9 nucleotides agree with TRBD1. The origin of this receptor is a woman aged 25 to 39 in good health and CMV-seropositive. Sequencing used PBMCs. In DNA form, the CDR3 reads TGTGCCAGCAGTGAATCGGGACAGGGACGGGAAAAACTGTTTTTT. Its translation is CASSESGQGREKLFF.